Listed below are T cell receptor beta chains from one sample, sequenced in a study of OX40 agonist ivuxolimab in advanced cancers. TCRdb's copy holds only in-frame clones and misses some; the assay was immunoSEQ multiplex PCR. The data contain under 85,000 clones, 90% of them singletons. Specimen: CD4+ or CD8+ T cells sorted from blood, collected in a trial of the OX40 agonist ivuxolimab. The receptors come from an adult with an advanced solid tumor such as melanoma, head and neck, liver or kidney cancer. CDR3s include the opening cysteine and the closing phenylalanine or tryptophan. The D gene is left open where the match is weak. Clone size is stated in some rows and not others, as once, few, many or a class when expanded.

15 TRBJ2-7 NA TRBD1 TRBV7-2 CASSSVGQGSYEQYF TGTGCCAGCAGCTCGGTGGGACAGGGATCCTACGAGCAGTACTTC
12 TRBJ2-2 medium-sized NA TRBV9 CASRGDTGELFF TGTGCCAGCAGAGGGGACACCGGGGAGCTGTTTTTT
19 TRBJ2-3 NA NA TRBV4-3 CASSLDRGSPSGTTDTQYF TGCGCCAGCAGTCTCGACAGGGGGAGTCCTAGCGGGACAACAGATACGCAGTATTTT
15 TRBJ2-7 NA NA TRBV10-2 CASSGDTKGSYEQYF TGCGCCAGCAGTGGGGACACTAAGGGATCCTACGAGCAGTACTTC
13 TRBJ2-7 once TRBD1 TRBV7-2 CASSLVGGGEQYF TGTGCCAGCAGCTTAGTAGGGGGCGGGGAGCAGTACTTC
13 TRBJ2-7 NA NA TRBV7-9 CASSFREFYEQYF TGTGCCAGCAGCTTTAGGGAGTTTTACGAGCAGTACTTC
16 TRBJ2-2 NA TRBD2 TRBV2 CASSSPGLAGAGELFF TGTGCCAGCAGTAGTCCGGGACTAGCGGGTGCCGGGGAGCTGTTTTTT
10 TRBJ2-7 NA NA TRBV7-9 CASGDDEQYF TGTGCCAGCGGGGATGACGAGCAGTACTTC
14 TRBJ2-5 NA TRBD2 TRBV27 CASRTGLPKETQYF TGTGCCAGCAGGACGGGACTACCAAAAGAGACCCAGTACTTC
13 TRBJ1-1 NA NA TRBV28 CASIRDGNTEAFF TGTGCCAGCATACGGGACGGAAACACTGAAGCTTTCTTT
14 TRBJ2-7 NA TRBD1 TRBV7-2 CASSGDRGTYEQYF TGTGCCAGCAGCGGTGACAGGGGAACCTACGAGCAGTACTTC
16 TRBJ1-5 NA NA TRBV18 CASSPSGVYSNQPQHF TGTGCCAGCTCACCTTCTGGGGTTTATAGCAATCAGCCCCAGCATTTT
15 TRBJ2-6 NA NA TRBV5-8 CASSLGFSGVNVLTF TGTGCCAGCAGCCTGGGGTTTTCTGGGGTCAACGTCCTGACTTTC
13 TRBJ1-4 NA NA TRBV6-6 CASRGGTFEKLFF TGTGCCAGCAGGGGAGGGACATTTGAAAAACTGTTTTTT
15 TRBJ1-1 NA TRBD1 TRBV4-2 CASSQETGAGTEAFF TGTGCCAGCAGCCAAGAAACAGGGGCGGGCACTGAAGCTTTCTTT
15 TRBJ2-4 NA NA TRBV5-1 CASSPTGTRKNIQYF TGCGCCAGCAGCCCGACCGGGACCCGCAAAAACATTCAGTACTTC